These 3 T cell receptor beta chains were sequenced from one sample in a study of OX40 agonist ivuxolimab in advanced cancers. Produced via immunoSEQ multiplex PCR; TCRdb's table is partial and in-frame only. The sample includes 60,000 or so clones, about 94% of them seen just once. The sequences come from CD4+ or CD8+ T cells sorted from blood, collected in a trial of the OX40 agonist ivuxolimab. The receptors were gathered from an adult with an advanced solid tumor such as melanoma, head and neck, liver or kidney cancer.

The chain joins TRBV27 to TRBJ2-5; D remains ambiguous. V was cut by 2 bases and J by 1 base, with 8 bases left in between. This CDR3 is built from 14 residues. CDR1 and CDR2 (germline): MNHEY, SMNVEV (reference sequence). The CDR3 DNA reads as TGTGCCAGCAGTTTACGAAGATCCCAAGAGACCCAGTACTTC. Amino acid sequence: CASSLRRSQETQYF.

The J gene is TRBJ1-5, the V gene TRBV6-1; D unresolved. The germline V and J ends were trimmed by 3 bases and 7 bases, with 4 bases remaining between them. CDR1 is MNHNS, CDR2 SASEGT, per germline. This CDR3 comprises 11 residues. The CDR3 coding sequence is TGTGCCAGCAGTGAGGGCCAGCCCCAGCATTTT. Encoded protein: CASSEGQPQHF.

The chain is built from TRBV6-1 and TRBJ1-1; the D is unclear. V lost 6 bases and J lost 3, with 2 bases in between. The CDR3 is made up of 10 amino acids. The germline V gene encodes CDR1 MNHNS and CDR2 SASEGT. CDR3 sequence reads: CASRDTEAFF. CDR3 nucleotides: TGTGCCAGCAGGGACACTGAAGCTTTCTTT.